Detailed here is one T cell receptor beta chain. This specimen comes from a study of T cell responses to AZD1222 COVID-19 vaccine. The germline V and J ends were trimmed by 8 bases and 1 base, with 13 bases remaining between them. CDR3 size: 14 residues. In germline, CDR1 is MNHNY, CDR2 SVGAGI (reference sequence). Libraries were prepared by immunoSEQ multiplex PCR; TCRdb keeps only in-frame clonotypes and omits some of them. This table holds 250,000 or so clones, approximately 95% found once. The rearrangement links TRBV6-6 to TRBJ2-3, with D possibly matching TRBD2 (6 bases). The material was peripheral blood, obtained on day 0 of AZD1222 vaccination. The sequence was obtained from an adult in good health. The CDR3 nucleotides are TGTGCCAGCGTTGGAGGGTGGGGCACAGATACGCAGTATTTT. Its protein is CASVGGWGTDTQYF.